These 31 T cell receptor beta chains were sequenced from one sample in a study of regulatory T cells in long-lasting Graves disease. Time point given: newly diagnosed GD, antithyroid drugs for less than 3 months. Preparation of the TCR library used RNA extracted from PBMCs. Arm-PCR of CDR3 regions and iRepertoire HTBI primers were the basis on which TCR beta libraries were built. TCRdb reprocessed the multiplex PCR reads with MiXCR, giving one entry per CDR3 protein. This sample has about 540,000 distinct CDR3 sequences, with approximately 15% found just once. The same sample was also used in a study of T cells in Graves' hyperthyroidism and ophthalmopathy.

This material consisted of peripheral blood mononuclear cells (PBMCs), taken at new diagnosis, from a patient treated with antithyroid drugs. These receptors were obtained from a man aged 25 to 40 with Graves disease.

This clonotype was seen at least ten times. The chain employs TRBV2 and TRBJ2-1; 9 bases align to TRBD1. The CDR3 contains 15 residues. V shed 6 bases and J 8 bases; nucleotides not matched to a gene: 11. Germline V gene data show CDR1 as SNHLY and CDR2 as FYNNEI. CDR3 sequence: CASREGQGRDYEQFF. The CDR3 DNA follows: TGTGCCAGCAGGGAGGGACAGGGTAGGGACTATGAGCAGTTCTTC.

Ten or more counts support this clonotype. The chain has TRBV6-1 and TRBJ2-7; no clear D. The CDR3 has 15 residues. CDR1 and CDR2 (germline): MNHNS, SASEGT. V gave up 4 bases and J gave up 3 bases, with 16 bases separating them. The CDR3 sequence is CASSGALRPNYEQYF. CDR3 nucleotide sequence: TGTGCCAGCAGTGGGGCCCTCCGGCCAAACTACGAGCAGTACTTC.

A few counts support this clonotype. Compared with germline, one end of the junction differs, possibly owing to a read error. The chain employs TRBV6-2 or TRBV6-3 and TRBJ2-7; TRBD2 matches 7 bases. The CDR3 has 13 amino acids. CDR1 MNHEY and CDR2 SVGEGT come from the germline V gene. The DNA of the CDR3 is TGTGCCAGCATTAGACTAGCTCGCTACGAGCAGTACTTT. This codes for CASIRLARYEQYF.

This chain's CDR3 is CASSVWYLRDNYGYTF. The CDR3 DNA follows: TGTGCCAGCAGCGTATGGTACTTGAGGGATAACTATGGCTACACCTTC. The V gene is TRBV9, the J gene TRBJ1-2; D not resolved. The CDR3 consists of 16 residues. Trimming stripped 1 base from V and 1 base from J, with 14 bases between. Germline loops: CDR1 SGDLS, CDR2 YYNGEE.

The table lists this clonotype with many counts. The chain recombines TRBV5-5 with TRBJ2-1; D ambiguous. V lost 0 bases, J lost 1 base, and 14 bases lay in between. This CDR3 comprises 17 residues. Germline V gene lookup returns CDR1 SGHKS and CDR2 YYEKEE (reference sequence). The CDR3 here is CASSLVSQWVSYNEQFF. As DNA, the CDR3 is TGTGCCAGCAGCTTGGTGTCCCAATGGGTTTCCTACAATGAGCAGTTCTTC.

This clonotype was detected a few times. The V and J genes are TRBV7-8 and TRBJ1-2; weak D call: TRBD1 (6 bases). This CDR3 is built from 16 residues. Germline CDR1 reads SGHVS; CDR2 reads FQNEAQ. V gave up 1 base and J gave up 8 bases, with 20 bases separating them. CDR3 nucleotide sequence: TGTGCCAGCAGCTTAGGCCACGTGGGGCAGGGGTACGGCTACACCTTC. This translates into CASSLGHVGQGYGYTF.

This clonotype was found many times. The J gene is TRBJ2-7, the V gene TRBV7-9; tentatively, D is TRBD2 (5 bases). The CDR3 spans 11 residues. The germline V gene has CDR1 SEHNR and CDR2 FQNEAQ (reference sequence). The V gene lost 3 bases and the J gene lost 7 bases, with 7 bases spanning the gap. This CDR3 is CASSFAGEQYF. The CDR3 region has the DNA TGTGCCAGCAGCTTCGCGGGTGAGCAGTACTTC.

This clonotype was seen more than once but under ten times. This rearrangement joins TRBV4-2 to TRBJ2-7, with 8 bases identical to TRBD2. The CDR3 covers 14 residues. In germline, CDR1 is LGHNA, CDR2 YNFKEQ. After removal of 8 bases from V and 3 bases from J, the junction contained 9 bases not matched to a gene. CDR3 bases: TGTGCCAGCCAGACTGTAGCGGGAAGCTACGAGCAGTACTTC. Translating it yields CASQTVAGSYEQYF.

This clonotype has a count of ten or more. This chain links TRBV10-3 with TRBJ2-7; TRBD2 matches 14 bases. The CDR3 loop spans 15 amino acids. Germline trimming cut 7 bases from V and 4 bases from J; bases unmatched to any gene: 6. Germline V CDR1 and CDR2: ENHRY, SYGVKD. In DNA form, the CDR3 reads TGTGCCATCACCACCGGGACTAGCGGGAGTTACGAGCAGTACTTC. This translates into CAITTGTSGSYEQYF.

The chain carries TRBV6-1 and TRBJ2-7; 13 bases agree with TRBD2. Germline CDR1 MNHNS, CDR2 SASEGT. The CDR3 covers 16 residues. V lost 6 bases and J lost 4; bases outside the gene matches: 9. The CDR3 region is CASRAGGTSGTYEQYF. As DNA, the CDR3 is TGTGCCAGCAGGGCTGGAGGGACTAGCGGGACGTACGAGCAGTACTTC.

Regarding this clonotype: This could be a read error, since a much larger clone is one nucleotide away. This rearrangement joins TRBV12-3 or TRBV12-4 to TRBJ1-5; 7 bases fit TRBD1. CDR3 size: 14 residues. This chain's CDR3 is CTSSLQGSHQPQHF. Written as DNA, the CDR3 is TGTACCAGCAGCCTACAGGGGAGCCATCAGCCCCAGCATTTT.

On this clonotype: The CDR3 end shows no conserved phenylalanine or tryptophan, and so a read error is likely. The J gene is TRBJ2-1, the V gene TRBV19; 10 nucleotides align to TRBD2. Trimming at V came to 3 bases and at J to 0 bases, leaving 5 bases not matched to a gene. CDR3 length equals 17 residues. CDR1 and CDR2 from the germline V gene are LNHDA and SQIVND (reference sequence). CDR3 loop: CASSISASGSSYNEQFL. In DNA, the CDR3 is TGTGCCAGTAGTATTTCGGCTAGCGGGAGCTCCTACAATGAGCAGTTCCTC.

The chain combines TRBV2 with TRBJ2-5; tentatively, D is TRBD1 or TRBD2 (7 bases each). CDR1 is SNHLY, CDR2 FYNNEI, per germline. The CDR3 sequence is 17 residues long. V was pared by 6 bases and J by 5 bases, with 25 bases between. CDR3 coding DNA: TGTGCCAGCAGCGCTCCCTTGATACAGGGGACTAAGGAGACCCAGTACTTC. This codes for CASSAPLIQGTKETQYF. Looking up the rest from reference TRBV2 and TRBJ2-5 gives the full variable domain: EPEVTQTPSHQVTQMGQEVILRCVPISNHLYFYWYRQILGQKVEFLVSFYNNEISEKSEIFDDQFSVERPDGSNFTLKIRSTKLEDSAMYFCASSAPLIQGTKETQYFGPGTRLLVL.

The V and J genes are TRBV24-1 and TRBJ2-2, with D tentatively TRBD1 or TRBD2 (5 bases each). Per germline, CDR1 KGHDR and CDR2 SFDVKD. This CDR3 is 12 amino acids long. V lost 9 bases to trimming and J lost 6 bases, with 10 bases between them. CDR3 nucleotides: TGTGCCACCCGCATGGGGGCCGGGGAGCTGTTTTTT. As protein: CATRMGAGELFF.

This clonotype was recorded at least ten times. This chain uses TRBV24-1 with TRBJ1-5, with D unclear. This CDR3 has 14 amino acids. Germline V gene lookup returns CDR1 KGHDR and CDR2 SFDVKD. With 5 bases removed from V and 5 bases from J, the gap between germline ends came to 12 bases. The CDR3 nucleotides read TGTGCCACCAGTGGGGTCCCCCGCGATCAGCCCCAGCATTTT. Its translation: CATSGVPRDQPQHF.

This clonotype showed up just a few times. The V gene is TRBV4-1, the J gene TRBJ2-7; perhaps TRBD2 as D (5 bases). CDR1 is MGHRA, CDR2 YSYEKL, per germline. This CDR3 has 14 residues. V lost 4 bases to trimming and J lost 8 bases, with 18 bases between them. The CDR3 nucleotides are TGCGCCAGCAGCCTAGGTTGGACTTCCTCCAAGCAGTACTTC. This translates into CASSLGWTSSKQYF.

This clonotype was detected ten times or more. The V gene is TRBV7-8, the J gene TRBJ2-2; 7 bases line up with TRBD2. V lost 4 bases and J lost 0; bases outside the gene matches: 5. CDR1 SGHVS and CDR2 FQNEAQ come from the germline V gene. This CDR3 has 16 residues. As DNA, the CDR3 is TGTGCCAGCAGCTCCGCCGGGACTACGAACACCGGGGAGCTGTTTTTT. This encodes CASSSAGTTNTGELFF. Combining the CDR3 with reference TRBV7-8 and TRBJ2-2 gives the whole variable domain GAGVSQSPRYKVAKRGQDVALRCDPISGHVSLFWYQQALGQGPEFLTYFQNEAQLDKSGLPSDRFFAERPEGSVSTLKIQRTQQEDSAVYLCASSSAGTTNTGELFFGEGSRLTVL.

The rearrangement links TRBV20-1 to TRBJ2-1; D not resolved. CDR3 length: 12 residues. Germline V gene data show CDR1 as DFQATT and CDR2 as SNEGSKA (reference sequence). Trimming took off 7 bases at V and 4 bases at J, with 11 bases between the two ends. CDR3 amino acids: CSVPRWYNEQFF. CDR3 in DNA: TGCAGTGTCCCCCGATGGTACAATGAGCAGTTCTTC.

This clonotype was seen many times. The chain links TRBV2 to TRBJ1-4; D remains ambiguous. V was trimmed by 8 bases and J by 4 bases, leaving 17 bases between them. The germline V gene has CDR1 SNHLY and CDR2 FYNNEI. This CDR3 has 15 residues. The CDR3 spells CASSSSDGDNEKLFF. DNA of the CDR3: TGTGCCAGCTCTTCGTCGGACGGCGATAATGAAAAACTGTTTTTT. The whole variable domain, filled in from reference TRBV2 and TRBJ1-4, reads EPEVTQTPSHQVTQMGQEVILRCVPISNHLYFYWYRQILGQKVEFLVSFYNNEISEKSEIFDDQFSVERPDGSNFTLKIRSTKLEDSAMYFCASSSSDGDNEKLFFGSGTQLSVL.

This chain connects TRBV28 to TRBJ1-5, with D maybe TRBD1 (6 bases). The CDR3 contains 15 residues. The V gene's germline CDR1 is MDHEN and CDR2 SYDVKM. The V end was cut by 6 bases, the J end by 11 bases, with 23 bases between. The CDR3 region has the DNA TGTGCCAGCAGCCCGACGGGGGGCCCGGGCAGGGCCCAGCATTTT. It encodes CASSPTGGPGRAQHF.

The table lists this clonotype with many counts. The J gene is TRBJ2-5, the V gene TRBV29-1; the D gene is possibly TRBD1 (6 bases). Trimming stripped 4 bases from V and 5 bases from J, with 11 bases between. Germline V CDR1 and CDR2: SQVTM, ANQGSEA. There are 12 residues in the CDR3. In nucleotides, the CDR3 is TGCAGCGTTGGGGGGCCAGCTGAGACCCAGTACTTC. Translating gives CSVGGPAETQYF.

Ten or more counts support this clonotype. The chain couples TRBV2 to TRBJ1-5; D remains ambiguous. Trimming took 7 bases from V and 4 from J, leaving 8 bases between them. This CDR3 is 12 amino acids long. Looked up from germline, CDR1 is SNHLY and CDR2 is FYNNEI. In nucleotides, the CDR3 is TGTGCCAGCAAATTGGGGAATCAGCCCCAGCATTTT. The encoded protein is CASKLGNQPQHF.

At least ten counts were recorded for this clonotype. The chain recombines TRBV6-1 with TRBJ2-1; TRBD2 agrees at 7 bases. With V trimmed by 5 bases and J by 7 bases, 14 bases remained unmatched. The CDR3 extends over 16 amino acids. Looked up from germline, CDR1 is MNHNS and CDR2 is SASEGT. The CDR3, as DNA: TGTGCCAGCAGTCCTAACTTGGGAGGGCCCTCTAATGAGCAGTTCTTC. Amino acid sequence: CASSPNLGGPSNEQFF.

This clonotype was recorded many times. The chain links TRBV7-2 to TRBJ2-3; 8 bases map to TRBD2. This CDR3 contains 15 residues. V lost 7 bases, J lost 1 base, and 7 bases stayed unmatched. Germline V gives CDR1 SGHTA, CDR2 FQGNSA. CDR3 region: CASNRAGAGTDTQYF. The CDR3 region has the DNA TGTGCCAGCAACCGAGCGGGAGCGGGCACAGATACGCAGTATTTT.

This rearrangement joins TRBV6-2 or TRBV6-3 to TRBJ1-1; D is possibly TRBD1 (6 bases). V lost 6 bases to trimming and J lost 6 bases, with 14 bases between them. The CDR3 runs 13 residues. Looked up from germline, CDR1 is MNHEY and CDR2 is SVGEGT. The CDR3: CASRPDEGAEAFF. CDR3 coding DNA: TGTGCCAGCAGACCGGACGAGGGGGCTGAAGCTTTCTTT.

A remark on this clonotype: A junction end diverges from the germline sequence, so it may reflect a read error. The V and J genes are TRBV6-4 and TRBJ2-3; 7 bases map to TRBD1. This CDR3 spans 16 amino acids. Germline CDR1 is MRHNA and CDR2 is SNTAGT. CDR3 amino acids: CASRAEAGGGHVPSSF. The CDR3, as DNA: TGTGCCAGCAGGGCTGAGGCAGGGGGTGGACATGTACCCTCCTCGTTC.

The rearrangement joins TRBV24-1 to TRBJ2-2; a possible D gene is TRBD2 (7 bases). Deletions cut 0 bases from V and 3 bases from J, with 10 bases between. Germline V gene lookup returns CDR1 KGHDR and CDR2 SFDVKD. This CDR3 is 16 amino acids long. The DNA of the CDR3 is TGTGCCACCAGTGATTTGACGGGGGGCGACACCGGGGAGCTGTTTTTT. It encodes CATSDLTGGDTGELFF.

This chain connects TRBV18 to TRBJ1-2; D gene ambiguous. Germline assignment: CDR1 KGHSH and CDR2 LQKENI. Trimming took 3 bases from V and 8 from J, leaving 13 bases between them. The CDR3 runs to 13 residues. The DNA for the CDR3 is TGTGCCAGCTCACCCCTCGAAGGGCCCGGCTACACCTTC. Its protein product is CASSPLEGPGYTF.

This chain joins TRBV5-1 and TRBJ1-4; unclear D gene. V was pared by 1 base and J by 5 bases, with 6 bases between. The germline V gene has CDR1 SGHRS and CDR2 YFSETQ. The CDR3 length is 13 residues. CDR3 loop: CASSLMYNEKLFF. The CDR3 nucleotides are TGCGCCAGCAGCTTGATGTACAATGAAAAACTGTTTTTT.

This clonotype was recorded many times. V and J are TRBV2 and TRBJ2-1; 7 bases map to TRBD2. Unmatched junction bases numbered 7, after V lost 9 bases and J lost 5 bases. CDR3 length: 13 amino acids. The germline gives CDR1 SNHLY, CDR2 FYNNEI. The CDR3 here is CASVASGDNEQFF. Written as DNA, the CDR3 is TGTGCCAGTGTTGCTAGCGGAGACAATGAGCAGTTCTTC.

This clonotype was seen only a few times. The genes are TRBV5-1 and TRBJ2-3, with 9 bases identical to TRBD1. Germline CDR1 SGHRS, CDR2 YFSETQ. This CDR3 spans 15 amino acids. Trimming at V came to 4 bases and at J to 3 bases, leaving 6 bases not matched to a gene. CDR3 in amino acids: CASSTGQGGTDTQYF. CDR3 in DNA: TGCGCCAGCAGCACGGGACAGGGAGGAACAGATACGCAGTATTTT. Full variable domain (missing parts from reference TRBV5-1 and TRBJ2-3): KAGVTQTPRYLIKTRGQQVTLSCSPISGHRSVSWYQQTPGQGLQFLFEYFSETQRNKGNFPGRFSGRQFSNSRSEMNVSTLELGDSALYLCASSTGQGGTDTQYFGPGTRLTVL.